This T cell receptor (beta chain) was sequenced for a study of cytomegalovirus exposure and HLA in healthy donors. The CDR3 runs 12 residues. The V end lost 4 bases, the J end lost 0 bases, and 3 bases lay between the germline ends. Germline CDR1 and CDR2: SGHDN and FVKESK. Amplification used 60 Vbeta primers and 13 Jbeta primers. Profiled with immunoSEQ multiplex PCR; TCRdb holds only in-frame clones, not every one. Of over 110,000 clones in the sample, over 65% are singletons; the top ten hold around 2.5%. The specimen was PBMCs. This chain uses TRBV14 with TRBJ1-1; no clear D. The receptor's source is a male donor in good health and CMV-seronegative. The CDR3 bases are TGTGCCAGCAGCCTCATGAACACTGAAGCTTTCTTT. Amino acid sequence: CASSLMNTEAFF.